This TCR beta chain was observed in a study of control samples from healthy donors and cancer patients. The method was immunoSEQ multiplex PCR; TCRdb's version includes in-frame clones alone and lacks a portion of them. The sample shows roughly 120,000 clones, just under 95% of them seen only once. The CDR3 runs 14 residues. Germline values: CDR1 GTSNPN, CDR2 SVGIG (reference sequence). The ends were cut back, 3 bases at V and 3 bases at J, with 14 bases in the middle. The clonotype comes from a man between 25 and 39 years old in good health. Sequenced: blood. V gene TRBV30 combines with J gene TRBJ1-1; D is undetermined. CDR3 in amino acids: CAWSWRELHTEAFF. CDR3 coding DNA: TGTGCCTGGAGCTGGAGAGAACTACACACTGAAGCTTTCTTT.